This record covers a single T cell receptor (beta chain). Its antigen is unidentified. This CDR3 is built from 14 residues. Deletions cut 0 bases from V and 8 bases from J, with 10 bases between. Germline-derived CDR1 and CDR2 are MNHNY and SVGAGI (reference sequence). Using immunoSEQ multiplex PCR, the repertoire was profiled, and TCRdb retains in-frame clones only, with some absent. The table shows 100,000 or so clones, with around nine tenths occurring only once. The sample originates from a study of T cell responses to AZD1222 COVID-19 vaccine. Broader study findings: Regions 160-218 and 743-854 held dominance among vaccine-associated CD4 TCRs, which spanned spike. Of the AZD1222 recipients, only five to seven were seropositive at baseline. White British ancestry dominated among donors, who included more females, and clonal diversity was possibly underestimated.

The receptor was derived from an adult who received the AZD1222 COVID-19 vaccine. The specimen comprised peripheral blood, sampled 28 days after the second AZD1222 dose. V is TRBV6-6 and J is TRBJ1-4; D is perhaps TRBD1 (5 bases). The CDR3 region has the DNA TGTGCCAGCAGTTACTCGATTCAGGGAGAAAAACTGTTTTTT. It specifies CASSYSIQGEKLFF.